A selection of T cell receptor beta chains follows, all from one sample in a study of blood T cell repertoires in COVID-19. Here immunoSEQ multiplex PCR was the method, and the copy in TCRdb shows in-frame clones only, minus some. The profile shows around 99,000 clones, around 89% of them singletons. The material sequenced was peripheral blood. The receptors originated from a man between 45 and 60 years old with active or convalescent COVID-19. Both conserved end residues are part of each CDR3. The D gene is left open where the match is weak. Some rows have no size entry. The others give once, few or many, or a class for an expanded clone.

v_call,clone_size,j_call,d_call,cdr3_nt,cdr3_aa
TRBV11-2,.,TRBJ2-3,.,TGTGCCAGCAGCTTAGCTCAGAGCACAGATACGCAGTATTTT,CASSLAQSTDTQYF
TRBV3-1/TRBV3-2,.,TRBJ1-2,.,TGTGCCAGCAGCCAAGCGGGTGGCGTCGCCTATGGCTACACCTTC,CASSQAGGVAYGYTF
TRBV7-6,.,TRBJ2-2,.,TGTGCCAGCAGCTCACCCAGGGGTCGGGCCGGGGAGCTGTTTTTT,CASSSPRGRAGELFF
TRBV15,.,TRBJ2-3,.,TGTGCCACCAGCAGAGATCGGTTAGGGGTAGATGCAGATACGCAGTATTTT,CATSRDRLGVDADTQYF
TRBV7-9,few,TRBJ1-2,.,TGTGCCAGCCGAGTAGCTAACTATGGCTACACCTTC,CASRVANYGYTF
TRBV24-1,.,TRBJ2-5,TRBD1,TGTGCCACCAGTGATTTGAGGACAGGGGAAAGGGAGACCCAGTACTTC,CATSDLRTGERETQYF
TRBV14,.,TRBJ2-7,TRBD2,TGTGCCAGCAGCCACGGGACTAGCGGGAGTGGCGAGCAGTACTTC,CASSHGTSGSGEQYF
TRBV7-2,once,TRBJ2-2,.,TGTGCCAGCAGCTTAGGGTGGACTGCGAACACCGGGGAGCTGTTTTTT,CASSLGWTANTGELFF
TRBV7-9,.,TRBJ2-3,.,TGTGCCAGCTCTCCTGCAGATACGCAGTATTTT,CASSPADTQYF
TRBV27,.,TRBJ1-2,TRBD1,TGTGCCAGCAGTTTCTCGGGACAGTCCATATCTGGCTACACCTTC,CASSFSGQSISGYTF
TRBV6-4,.,TRBJ2-1,.,TGTGCCAGCAGTGATAGGGAGAGCTCCTACAATGAGCAGTTCTTC,CASSDRESSYNEQFF
TRBV10-3,.,TRBJ1-1,.,TGTGCCATCGCGAATGAGGCCGCGAACACTGAAGCTTTCTTT,CAIANEAANTEAFF
TRBV11-2,.,TRBJ2-5,.,TGTGCCAGCAGCTTATTGGGCGGACTAGAGACCCAGTACTTC,CASSLLGGLETQYF
TRBV19,.,TRBJ1-2,.,TGTGCCAGTAGCCGTAATTATGGCTACACCTTC,CASSRNYGYTF
TRBV10-2,.,TRBJ2-7,TRBD2,TGCGCCAGCAGTGAGTCAGAGCTAGCGGTCTCCTACGAGCAGTACTTC,CASSESELAVSYEQYF
TRBV27,.,TRBJ2-1,.,TGTGCCAGCAGGGGAACAGGGCCAAATGAGCAGTTCTTC,CASRGTGPNEQFF
TRBV7-9,.,TRBJ2-7,TRBD2,TGTGCCAGCAGCCCCGCCCGGACTAGCGGAAGCTCCTACGAGCAGTACTTC,CASSPARTSGSSYEQYF
TRBV10-2,.,TRBJ2-1,TRBD1,TGCGCCAGCAGGGGTGACAGGGGGTCCTACAATGAGCAGTTCTTC,CASRGDRGSYNEQFF
TRBV7-9,.,TRBJ2-1,.,TGTGCCAGCAGCTTAGACGGCGGCTCCTACAATGAGCAGTTCTTC,CASSLDGGSYNEQFF
TRBV30,.,TRBJ2-7,TRBD1,TGTGCCGCGGGACAGGGTAACTACGAGCAGTACTTC,CAAGQGNYEQYF
TRBV18,.,TRBJ1-1,.,TGTGCCAGCTCACCTCGACAGGAAACTGAAGCTTTCTTT,CASSPRQETEAFF
TRBV7-9,.,TRBJ2-2,TRBD1,TGTGCCAGCAGCTTGACGACAGGGGGTACCGGGGAGCTGTTTTTT,CASSLTTGGTGELFF
TRBV6-5,.,TRBJ1-4,TRBD1,TGTGCCAGCAGTCAGCAAGGGGGCAGTGAAAAACTGTTTTTT,CASSQQGGSEKLFF
TRBV6-6,.,TRBJ1-1,.,TGTGCCAGCTTCCGCGGTGCCGCTGAAGCTTTCTTT,CASFRGAAEAFF
TRBV24-1,.,TRBJ1-5,.,TGTGCCACCAGTGACCGGACATTGTCTCAGCCCCAGCATTTT,CATSDRTLSQPQHF
TRBV3-1/TRBV3-2,.,TRBJ2-7,TRBD1,TGTGCCAGCAGCCGAGGACAGGGCTCCTACGAGCAGTACTTC,CASSRGQGSYEQYF
TRBV7-9,.,TRBJ1-5,.,TGTGCCAGCAGCCCAGGCAATCAGCCCCAGCATTTT,CASSPGNQPQHF
TRBV11-2,.,TRBJ1-4,TRBD1,TGTGCCAGCAGCTTAGGCGACAACAGGGGGCGGGGTGAAAAACTGTTTTTT,CASSLGDNRGRGEKLFF
TRBV19,.,TRBJ2-1,TRBD1,TGTGCCAGTAGTCTCTGGACAGGGGAGGATGAGCAGTTCTTC,CASSLWTGEDEQFF
TRBV29-1,.,TRBJ2-2,.,TGCAGCGCCAACTCCTGGTCAGGGGCGAACACCGGGGAGCTGTTTTTT,CSANSWSGANTGELFF
TRBV6-1,.,TRBJ2-4,TRBD2,TGTGCCAGCAGTGAAGGGGGGGGGAACATTCAGTACTTC,CASSEGGGNIQYF
TRBV3-1/TRBV3-2,.,TRBJ2-3,.,TGTGCCAGCAGCCTCCTTGCCGTGCGAGATACGCAGTATTTT,CASSLLAVRDTQYF
TRBV5-1,.,TRBJ1-6,.,TGCGCCAGCAGCTTGGTTCCAGGGGCTGATAATTCACCCCTCCACTTT,CASSLVPGADNSPLHF
TRBV6-6,.,TRBJ2-7,.,TGTGCCAGCACCGGACGGGGGAACTCCTACGAGCAGTACTTC,CASTGRGNSYEQYF
TRBV15,.,TRBJ1-1,TRBD1,TGTGCCACCAGCAGAGGGGGACAGGGGCAAACTGAAGCTTTCTTT,CATSRGGQGQTEAFF
TRBV18,.,TRBJ1-2,.,TGTGCCAGCTCACCATGGACAGATGGCTACACCTTC,CASSPWTDGYTF
TRBV7-8,.,TRBJ1-3,.,TGTGCCAGCAGCTTAAGTTACGGCTCTGGAAACACCATATATTTT,CASSLSYGSGNTIYF